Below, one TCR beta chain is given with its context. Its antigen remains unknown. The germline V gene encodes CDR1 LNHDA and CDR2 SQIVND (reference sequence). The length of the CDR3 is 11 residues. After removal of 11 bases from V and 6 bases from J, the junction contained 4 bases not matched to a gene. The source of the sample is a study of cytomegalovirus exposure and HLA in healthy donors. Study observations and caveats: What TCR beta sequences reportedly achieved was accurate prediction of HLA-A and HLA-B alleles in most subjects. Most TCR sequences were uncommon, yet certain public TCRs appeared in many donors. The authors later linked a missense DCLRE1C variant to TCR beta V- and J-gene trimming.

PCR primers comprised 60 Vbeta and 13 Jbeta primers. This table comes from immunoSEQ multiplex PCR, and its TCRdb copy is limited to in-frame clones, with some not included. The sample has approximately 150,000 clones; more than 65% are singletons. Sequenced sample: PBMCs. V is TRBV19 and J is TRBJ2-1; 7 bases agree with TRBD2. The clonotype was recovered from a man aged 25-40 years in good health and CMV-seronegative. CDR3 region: CASGEGNEQFF. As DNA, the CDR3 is TGTGCCTCCGGGGAGGGCAATGAGCAGTTCTTC.